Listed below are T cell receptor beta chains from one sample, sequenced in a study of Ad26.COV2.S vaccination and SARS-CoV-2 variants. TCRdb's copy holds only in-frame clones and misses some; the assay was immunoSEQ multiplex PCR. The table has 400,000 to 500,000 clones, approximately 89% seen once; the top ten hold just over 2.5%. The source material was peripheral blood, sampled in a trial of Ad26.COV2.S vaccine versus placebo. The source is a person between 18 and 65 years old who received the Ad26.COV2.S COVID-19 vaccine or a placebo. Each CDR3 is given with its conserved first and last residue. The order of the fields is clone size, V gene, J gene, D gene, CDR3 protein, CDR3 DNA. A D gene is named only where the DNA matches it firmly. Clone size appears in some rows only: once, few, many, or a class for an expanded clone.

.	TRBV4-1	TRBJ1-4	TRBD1	CASSLSGTEEKLFF	TGCGCCAGCAGCCTCTCCGGGACAGAGGAAAAACTGTTTTTT
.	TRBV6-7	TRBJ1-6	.	CASSQSRRRNSPLHF	TGTGCCAGCAGTCAATCACGACGGCGTAATTCACCCCTCCACTTT
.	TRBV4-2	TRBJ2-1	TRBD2	CASNQGFSGGAHEQFF	TGTGCCAGCAACCAAGGTTTTAGCGGGGGGGCGCATGAGCAGTTCTTC
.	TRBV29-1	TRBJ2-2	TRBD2	CSVRLAQITGELFF	TGCAGCGTCAGACTAGCACAAATCACCGGGGAGCTGTTTTTT
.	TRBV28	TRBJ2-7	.	CASSPGDFPKSYEQYF	TGTGCCAGCAGTCCGGGGGACTTCCCCAAGTCCTACGAGCAGTACTTC
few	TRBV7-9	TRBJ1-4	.	CASSRNNRVNEKLFF	TGTGCCAGCAGCCGAAATAACAGGGTCAATGAAAAACTGTTTTTT
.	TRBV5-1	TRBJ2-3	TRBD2	CASSLLASGVSTDTQYF	TGCGCCAGCAGCTTGTTGGCTAGCGGGGTTAGCACAGATACGCAGTATTTT
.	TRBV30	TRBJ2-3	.	CAWSAGYTDTQYF	TGTGCCTGGAGTGCTGGATACACAGATACGCAGTATTTT
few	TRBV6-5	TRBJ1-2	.	CASSYSAGAGGYTF	TGTGCCAGCAGTTACTCCGCGGGGGCGGGTGGCTACACCTTC
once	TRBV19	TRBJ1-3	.	CASSITGGGGLSGNTIYF	TGTGCCAGTAGTATAACGGGCGGCGGGGGCCTCTCTGGAAACACCATATATTTT
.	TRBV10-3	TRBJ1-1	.	CAISDGPNTEAFF	TGTGCCATCAGTGACGGGCCGAACACTGAAGCTTTCTTT
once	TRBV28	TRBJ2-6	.	CASRDRSGANVLTF	TGTGCCAGCAGGGACCGCTCTGGGGCCAACGTCCTGACTTTC